The 9 T cell receptor beta chains presented below share a single source sample, sequenced in a study of blood T cell repertoires in COVID-19. Generated by immunoSEQ multiplex PCR, the TCRdb table keeps only in-frame clones and is missing some. Among 150,000 to 200,000 clones listed, 75% to 90% were seen once. Sequences were obtained from PBMCs or T cells enriched from blood (not recorded which). The receptors here all came from a man aged 35 to 55 who had recovered from COVID-19.

This chain joins TRBV19 and TRBJ2-3; 7 bases align to TRBD1. The CDR3 has 14 amino acids. Looked up from germline, CDR1 is LNHDA and CDR2 is SQIVND (reference sequence). After removal of 9 bases from V and 1 base from J, the junction contained 7 bases not matched to a gene. The CDR3 DNA is TGTGCCAGCAAGACAGGGCCCGGCACAGATACGCAGTATTTT. Its protein product is CASKTGPGTDTQYF.

This clone was seen once. The chain carries TRBV10-3 and TRBJ1-2, with 8 bases fitting TRBD1. The CDR3 has 21 residues. Germline V gene sequence: CDR1 ENHRY, CDR2 SYGVKD. The J segment lost 3 bases and the V segment lost 4 bases, leaving 25 bases of the junction unmatched. CDR3 sequence (DNA): TGTGCCATCAGTGTTCAGGGGGCTCAGGGACTATGGCTACCTGATCACTATGGCTACACCTTC. Translating it yields CAISVQGAQGLWLPDHYGYTF.

This clone was recorded once. This rearrangement joins TRBV6-4 to TRBJ2-1, with 10 positions matching TRBD2. Losses at the gene ends were 6 bases for V and 8 bases for J; bases not matched to a gene: 13. Germline V CDR1 and CDR2: MRHNA, SNTAGT. The length of the CDR3 is 16 residues. This CDR3 is CASSRGGAGGLHEQFF. The CDR3 DNA reads as TGTGCCAGCAGCCGGGGGGGAGCGGGAGGGCTCCATGAGCAGTTCTTC.

This clone was counted a single time. This chain joins TRBV19 and TRBJ1-1; 7 nucleotides align to TRBD1. The CDR3 runs to 13 residues. With 4 bases clipped from V and 10 bases from J, the junction kept 9 bases outside the gene matches. The germline V gene encodes CDR1 LNHDA and CDR2 SQIVND (reference sequence). CDR3 sequence (DNA): TGTGCCAGTAGTACTACAGGGGTTCCGACAGCTTTCTTT. It encodes CASSTTGVPTAFF.

The rearrangement uses TRBV9 and TRBJ1-3, with D perhaps TRBD1 (5 bases). V gave up 0 bases and J gave up 4 bases, with 8 bases separating them. In germline, CDR1 is SGDLS, CDR2 YYNGEE. This CDR3 is built from 14 residues. CDR3 sequence reads: CASSVEGVGNTIYF. CDR3 nucleotide sequence: TGTGCCAGCAGCGTAGAAGGGGTCGGAAACACCATATATTTT.

This rearrangement joins TRBV6-5 to TRBJ2-7; 7 bases fit TRBD2. Germline assignment: CDR1 MNHEY and CDR2 SVGAGI. The length of the CDR3 is 15 residues. V dropped 4 bases and J dropped 2; count of bases not matched to a gene: 8. The CDR3 nucleotides are TGTGCCAGCAGTTCGACTAGCCTTCGCCCCTACGAGCAGTACTTC. Translation gives CASSSTSLRPYEQYF.

The V call is TRBV9, the J call TRBJ2-1, with 13 bases aligning to TRBD2. The CDR3 is 16 residues long. Per the germline V gene, CDR1 is SGDLS and CDR2 is YYNGEE. Unmatched junction bases numbered 3, after V lost 2 bases and J lost 4 bases. DNA for the CDR3: TGTGCCAGCAGCGTGAAGGGACTAGCGGGGTACAATGAGCAGTTCTTC. Protein: CASSVKGLAGYNEQFF.

The chain joins TRBV5-8 to TRBJ1-5; a weak D match, TRBD1 (5 bases). Germline V gene sequence: CDR1 SGHTS, CDR2 YDEGEE. The CDR3 extends over 15 amino acids. V lost 4 bases, J lost 8 bases, and 19 bases lay in between. CDR3: CASSRPGDPTEPQHF. CDR3 DNA: TGTGCCAGCAGCCGCCCGGGGGATCCGACCGAGCCCCAGCATTTT.

This clone was counted a few times. The chain is built from TRBV6-5 and TRBJ2-7, with unresolved D. Trimming left V 6 bases short and J 5 bases short, with 8 bases between. The CDR3 spans 11 residues. Germline assignment: CDR1 MNHEY and CDR2 SVGAGI. The CDR3 region is CASRAVDEQYF. The DNA of the CDR3 is TGTGCCAGCAGGGCAGTTGACGAGCAGTACTTC.